The 7 T cell receptor beta chains in this list originate from one sample, sequenced in a study of CD8+CD57+ T cells in acquired aplastic anemia. TCR beta VDJ and CDR3 profiles were obtained from a genomic DNA template. TCRdb used MiXCR to reprocess the reads, holding one entry per CDR3 protein. The repertoire holds around 250,000 distinct CDR3 sequences, approximately 56% seen once, with 6.5% to 10% in the top ten. The specimen sequenced was sorted CD4+, CD8+, or CD8+CD57+ T cells (not recorded which) from PBMCs. The receptor source for this set is a human donor with severe aplastic anemia or a healthy control (not recorded which).

The chain has TRBV19 and TRBJ2-5; D is possibly TRBD2 (5 bases). CDR1 and CDR2 from the germline V gene are LNHDA and SQIVND (reference sequence). V was trimmed by 3 bases and J by 1 base, leaving 6 bases between them. CDR3 length: 13 residues. CDR3 sequence: CASSIGLQETQYF. CDR3 coding DNA: TGTGCCAGTAGTATTGGACTCCAAGAGACCCAGTACTTC.

The chain recombines TRBV7-9 with TRBJ2-7; unclear D gene. Trimming cost V 9 bases and J 2 bases, with 14 bases left between them. Per germline, CDR1 SEHNR and CDR2 FQNEAQ (reference sequence). This CDR3 has 13 residues. DNA for the CDR3: TGTGCCAGTACCAAGGGTGGTCCCTACGAGCAGTACTTC. Protein sequence: CASTKGGPYEQYF.

The rearrangement joins TRBV24-1 to TRBJ2-2; D perhaps matches TRBD2 (6 bases). In germline, CDR1 is KGHDR, CDR2 SFDVKD. The V end was cut by 3 bases, the J end by 5 bases, with 12 bases between. The CDR3 has 15 residues. CDR3 protein: CATSDKPGRTGELFF. The DNA for the CDR3 is TGTGCCACCAGTGATAAACCAGGGAGGACCGGGGAGCTGTTTTTT.

Notes on this clonotype: An end of the junction differs from the germline gene, which may be a read error. The chain combines TRBV5-5 with TRBJ1-3; no firm D call. Germline values: CDR1 SGHKS, CDR2 YYEKEE (reference sequence). The CDR3 contains 16 residues. CDR3 in DNA: TGTGCCAGCAGCTTGGCCGGCGGGAGCTCTGGAAACGCCATATATTTT. It translates to CASSLAGGSSGNAIYF.

This clonotype was counted between two and nine times. CDR3 DNA sequence: TGTGCCAGTAGTGTTGACCCTCCAGGGGGCTGGTCCTACAATGAGCAGTTCTTC. It codes for CASSVDPPGGWSYNEQFF. The gene calls are TRBV19 and TRBJ2-1; 8 nucleotides agree with TRBD1. Germline values: CDR1 LNHDA, CDR2 SQIVND (reference sequence). CDR3 length equals 18 residues. J lost 1 base, V lost 5 bases, and 13 bases had no gene match.

The J gene is TRBJ2-7, the V gene TRBV5-1; 8 positions agree with TRBD2. Germline-derived CDR1 and CDR2 are SGHRS and YFSETQ. The ends lost 0 bases at V and 2 bases at J; junction bases unmatched: 4. The CDR3 spans 15 residues. CDR3 sequence reads: CASSLAGGAPYEQYF. CDR3 sequence (DNA): TGCGCCAGCAGCTTGGCGGGGGGGGCCCCCTACGAGCAGTACTTC.

The CDR3 region is CASSLSGSHVGRELFF. CDR3 in DNA: TGTGCCAGCAGTCTCTCCGGGAGTCACGTTGGCAGGGAGCTGTTTTTT. The chain has TRBV2 and TRBJ2-2; possibly TRBD2 for D (6 bases). Germline CDR1 SNHLY, CDR2 FYNNEI. The CDR3 contains 16 residues. Trimming cost V 5 bases and J 9 bases, with 22 bases left between them.